The subject of this entry is one T cell receptor (beta chain). This specimen comes from a study of Ad26.COV2.S vaccination and SARS-CoV-2 variants. Germline V lookup: CDR1 LNHDA, CDR2 SQIVND (reference sequence). The CDR3 sequence is 20 residues long. The V segment lost 5 bases and the J segment 5 bases; nucleotides outside the gene matches: 20. Only in-frame clones appear in the TCRdb table, and some are missing; sequencing was by immunoSEQ multiplex PCR. Here the sample spans roughly 420,000 clones, 80% to 90% being singletons. The sample's treatment: approximately 18 received Ad26.COV2.S at low or high dose, single or two shots; about 5 received placebo; per-sample allocation not given. Sampling occurred on day 63 after the first vaccine or placebo injection.

The clonotype was recovered from a person aged 18-60 years who received the Ad26.COV2.S COVID-19 vaccine or a placebo. Specimen: peripheral blood, collected in a trial of Ad26.COV2.S vaccine versus placebo. The chain has TRBV19 and TRBJ2-1; 11 bases align to TRBD2. Written as DNA, the CDR3 is TGTGCCAGTAGTGCAACTAGCGGGAGAGTTTTCCTACAGGATGACAATGAGCAGTTCTTC. Protein product: CASSATSGRVFLQDDNEQFF.